The 14 T cell receptor beta chains below come from one sample, sequenced in a study of blood T cells in healthy people across ages. Alongside a J-beta primer mix, a sample-barcoded 5' primer served in a second PCR lasting about 7 to 12 cycles. TCRdb itself ran the 5' RACE reads through MiXCR, one entry per CDR3 protein. The repertoire holds about 640,000 distinct CDR3 sequences, 58% seen once, with around 37% in the top ten. The sequenced material came from blood. The origin of the receptors is a man aged 55 to 70 in good health.

This chain connects TRBV12-3 or TRBV12-4 to TRBJ1-5; 9 positions agree with TRBD1. The CDR3 extends over 15 amino acids. V dropped 5 bases and J dropped 4; count of bases not matched to a gene: 6. This CDR3 reads CASSARTGENQPQHF. CDR3 nucleotides: TGTGCCAGCAGTGCGAGGACAGGGGAAAATCAGCCCCAGCATTTT.

The chain links TRBV4-2 to TRBJ2-6, with 11 bases identical to TRBD2. This CDR3 comprises 17 residues. The trim removed 5 bases at V and 4 bases at J, leaving 7 bases unmatched. Germline loops: CDR1 LGHNA, CDR2 YNFKEQ. CDR3: CASSYTSGSTGANVLTF. As DNA, the CDR3 is TGTGCCAGCAGCTATACTAGCGGGAGTACCGGGGCCAACGTCCTGACTTTC.

V and J are TRBV5-1 and TRBJ1-1, with D possibly being TRBD1 (5 bases). V lost 0 bases and J 1 base, leaving 16 bases between the germline ends. Germline CDR1 and CDR2: SGHRS and YFSETQ. The CDR3 contains 17 residues. CDR3 in amino acids: CASSLALWDWANTEAFF. CDR3 nucleotides: TGCGCCAGCAGCTTGGCCTTGTGGGACTGGGCGAACACTGAAGCTTTCTTT.

CDR3 region: CSARVNPGDEQYF. The CDR3 DNA sequence: TGCAGTGCTAGAGTTAACCCCGGGGACGAGCAGTACTTC. The chain carries TRBV20-1 and TRBJ2-7; a possible D gene is TRBD2 (5 bases). This CDR3 is 13 amino acids long. V shed 1 base and J shed 5 bases, with 12 bases lying between them. Looked up from germline, CDR1 is DFQATT and CDR2 is SNEGSKA (reference sequence).

This clonotype was counted ten times or more. The CDR3 region is CASRGQGRGEQFF. Here the CDR3 DNA reads TGTGCCAGCAGGGGGCAGGGGCGGGGTGAGCAGTTCTTC. This chain links TRBV25-1 with TRBJ2-1; D is possibly TRBD1 or TRBD2 (6 bases each). CDR3 length: 13 residues. Germline V gene data show CDR1 as MGHDK and CDR2 as SYGVNS. Trimming left V 6 bases short and J 9 bases short, with 15 bases between. The complete variable domain, with remaining parts taken from reference TRBV25-1 and TRBJ2-1, reads EADIYQTPRYLVIGTGKKITLECSQTMGHDKMYWYQQDPGMELHLIHYSYGVNSTEKGDLSSESTVSRIRTEHFPLTLESARPSHTSQYLCASRGQGRGEQFFGPGTRLTVL.

V gene TRBV2 combines with J gene TRBJ1-5; D remains ambiguous. Trimming took 2 bases from V and 0 from J, leaving 5 bases between them. Germline CDR1 and CDR2: SNHLY and FYNNEI. This CDR3 spans 14 amino acids. CDR3 DNA sequence: TGTGCCAGCAGTGAAAACTATAGCAATCAGCCCCAGCATTTT. Translation gives CASSENYSNQPQHF.

The chain combines TRBV21-1 with TRBJ2-1. TRBV21-1 is a recognized pseudogene. The CDR3 sequence is 20 residues long. CDR3 region: CASSKASGQRPASSYNEQFF. The CDR3, as DNA: TGTGCCAGCAGCAAAGCGTCCGGCCAACGGCCAGCTAGCTCCTACAATGAGCAGTTCTTC.

This chain links TRBV6-4 with TRBJ2-3; the D is unclear. CDR1 and CDR2 (germline): MRHNA, SNTAGT. The CDR3 has 16 residues. V was clipped by 0 bases and J by 0 bases, with 10 bases between them. Written as DNA, the CDR3 is TGTGCCAGCAGTGACTCGAGTGGGCCCAGCACAGATACGCAGTATTTT. It codes for CASSDSSGPSTDTQYF.

This rearrangement joins TRBV20-1 to TRBJ2-1; D is perhaps TRBD2 (7 bases). Trimming took off 3 bases at V and 10 bases at J, with 13 bases between the two ends. The germline V gene has CDR1 DFQATT and CDR2 SNEGSKA (reference sequence). The length of the CDR3 is 12 residues. In nucleotides, the CDR3 is TGCAGTGCTAGTGGGGGGGCGCTAGAGCAGTTCTTC. Amino acids: CSASGGALEQFF.

There are a few counts of this clonotype. The rearrangement links TRBV12-3 or TRBV12-4 to TRBJ2-3, with 12 bases aligning to TRBD2. This CDR3 has 17 residues. The trim removed 5 bases at V and 4 bases at J, leaving 10 bases unmatched. The CDR3 here is CASSGSSGGGVADTQYF. The CDR3 DNA sequence: TGTGCCAGCAGTGGATCTAGCGGGGGGGGCGTCGCAGATACGCAGTATTTT.

This clonotype came up a few times. J is TRBJ2-5 and V is TRBV11-2; maybe TRBD1 (7 bases). The CDR3 length is 16 residues. With 4 bases removed from V and 1 base from J, the gap between germline ends came to 16 bases. Germline CDR1 SGHAT, CDR2 FQNNGV. The CDR3 region has the DNA TGTGCCAGCAGCTACGGGGGACAGCGCCTCCAAGAGACCCAGTACTTC. This translates into CASSYGGQRLQETQYF.

The chain links TRBV4-1 to TRBJ1-2; 8 bases are a match to TRBD1. V was clipped by 3 bases and J by 5 bases; unmatched bases: 8. Germline V lookup: CDR1 MGHRA, CDR2 YSYEKL. The CDR3 is made up of 15 amino acids. This chain's CDR3 is CASSHPDREVYGYTF. As DNA, the CDR3 is TGCGCCAGCAGCCATCCGGACAGGGAAGTGTATGGCTACACCTTC.

This clonotype was seen only once. The rearrangement links TRBV6-2 or TRBV6-3 to TRBJ2-1, with a possible D match to TRBD2 (6 bases). Germline values: CDR1 MNHEY, CDR2 SVGEGT. The CDR3 loop spans 15 amino acids. Trimming shortened V by 2 bases and J by 5 bases, and 13 bases separated the two germline ends. CDR3 DNA: TGTGCCAGCAGTTACGTGGGGGGAGTCCACAATGAGCAGTTCTTC. As protein: CASSYVGGVHNEQFF.

The table lists this clonotype with a few counts. V gene TRBV4-1 combines with J gene TRBJ1-6, with D possibly matching TRBD1 (5 bases). The germline CDR1 and CDR2 sequences are MGHRA and YSYEKL. The CDR3 length is 17 residues. Deletions cut 6 bases from V and 0 bases from J, with 15 bases between. CDR3 sequence: CASSRSGGGSYNSPLHF. The CDR3 DNA reads TGCGCCAGCAGTCGCTCTGGGGGGGGCTCCTATAATTCACCCCTCCACTTT.